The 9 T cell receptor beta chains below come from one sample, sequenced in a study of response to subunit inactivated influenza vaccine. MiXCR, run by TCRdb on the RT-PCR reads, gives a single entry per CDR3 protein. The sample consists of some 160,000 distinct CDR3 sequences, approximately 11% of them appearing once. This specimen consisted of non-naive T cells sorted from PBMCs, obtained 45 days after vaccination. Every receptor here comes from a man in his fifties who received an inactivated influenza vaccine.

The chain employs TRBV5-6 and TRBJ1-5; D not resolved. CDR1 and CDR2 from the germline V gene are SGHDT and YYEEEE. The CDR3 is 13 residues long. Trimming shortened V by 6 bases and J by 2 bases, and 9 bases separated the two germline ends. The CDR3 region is CASTQWGNQPQHF. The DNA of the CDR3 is TGTGCCAGCACCCAATGGGGCAATCAGCCCCAGCATTTT.

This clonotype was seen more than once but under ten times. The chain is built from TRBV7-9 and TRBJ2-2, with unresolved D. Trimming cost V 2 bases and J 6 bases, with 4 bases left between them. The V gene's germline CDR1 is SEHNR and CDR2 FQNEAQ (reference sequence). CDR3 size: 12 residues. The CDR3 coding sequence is TGTGCCAGCAGCTTACGAGCCGGGGAGCTGTTTTTT. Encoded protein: CASSLRAGELFF. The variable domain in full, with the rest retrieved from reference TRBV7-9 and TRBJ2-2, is DTGVSQNPRHKITKRGQNVTFRCDPISEHNRLYWYRQTLGQGPEFLTYFQNEAQLEKSRLLSDRFSAERPKGSFSTLEIQRTEQGDSAMYLCASSLRAGELFFGEGSRLTVL.

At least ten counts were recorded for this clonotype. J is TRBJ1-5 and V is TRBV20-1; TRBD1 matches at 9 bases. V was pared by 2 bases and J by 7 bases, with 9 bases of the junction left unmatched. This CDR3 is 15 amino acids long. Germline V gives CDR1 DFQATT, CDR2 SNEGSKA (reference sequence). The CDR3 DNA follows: TGCAGTGCTAGAAATAGGGACAGGGAATACCAGCCCCAGCATTTT. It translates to CSARNRDREYQPQHF.

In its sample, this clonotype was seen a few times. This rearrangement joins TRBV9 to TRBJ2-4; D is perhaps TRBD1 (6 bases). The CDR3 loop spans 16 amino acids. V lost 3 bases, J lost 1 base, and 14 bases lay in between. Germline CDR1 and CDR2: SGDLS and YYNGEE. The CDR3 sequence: CASSEQGGVAKNIQYF. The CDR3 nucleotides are TGTGCCAGCAGCGAACAGGGTGGAGTGGCCAAAAACATTCAGTACTTC. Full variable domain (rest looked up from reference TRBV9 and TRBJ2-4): DSGVTQTPKHLITATGQRVTLRCSPRSGDLSVYWYQQSLDQGLQFLIQYYNGEERAKGNILERFSAQQFPDLHSELNLSSLELGDSALYFCASSEQGGVAKNIQYFGAGTRLSVL.

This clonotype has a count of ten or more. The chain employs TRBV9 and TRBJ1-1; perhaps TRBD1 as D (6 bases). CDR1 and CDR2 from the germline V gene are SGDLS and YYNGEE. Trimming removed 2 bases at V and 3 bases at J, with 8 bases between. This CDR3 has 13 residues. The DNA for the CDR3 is TGTGCCAGCAGCGTGGGGGGCTACACTGAAGCTTTCTTT. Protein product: CASSVGGYTEAFF.

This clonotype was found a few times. The CDR3 coding sequence is TGTGCCAGCAAAAACAGGGGAGGGCTTCAGCCCCAGCATTTT. Translated, it gives CASKNRGGLQPQHF. V gene TRBV2 combines with J gene TRBJ1-5, with TRBD1 matching over 7 bases. Germline assignment: CDR1 SNHLY and CDR2 FYNNEI. The CDR3 sequence is 14 residues long. The junction had 9 bases not matched to a gene; V was cut back by 7 bases and J by 6 bases.

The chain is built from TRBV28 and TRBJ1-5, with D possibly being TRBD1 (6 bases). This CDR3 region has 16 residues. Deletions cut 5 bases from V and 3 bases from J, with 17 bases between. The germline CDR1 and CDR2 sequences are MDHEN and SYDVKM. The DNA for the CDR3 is TGTGCCAGCAGTCCCTTGAAACAGGGTTACAATCAGCCCCAGCATTTT. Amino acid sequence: CASSPLKQGYNQPQHF.

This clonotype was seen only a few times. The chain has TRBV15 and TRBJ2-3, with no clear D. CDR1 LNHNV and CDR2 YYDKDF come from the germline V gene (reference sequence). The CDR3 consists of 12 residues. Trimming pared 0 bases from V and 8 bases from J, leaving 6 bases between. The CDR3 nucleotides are TGTGCCACCAGCAGAGATAGAAGTACGCAGTATTTT. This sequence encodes CATSRDRSTQYF.

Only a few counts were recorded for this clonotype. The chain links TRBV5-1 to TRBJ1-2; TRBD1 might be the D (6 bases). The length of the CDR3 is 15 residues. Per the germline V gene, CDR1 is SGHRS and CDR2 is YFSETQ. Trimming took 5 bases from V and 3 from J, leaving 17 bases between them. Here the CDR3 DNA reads TGCGCCAGCAGTCAACGTACAGGGTTTGACTATGGCTACACCTTC. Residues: CASSQRTGFDYGYTF. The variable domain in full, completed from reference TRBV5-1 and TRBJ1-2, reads KAGVTQTPRYLIKTRGQQVTLSCSPISGHRSVSWYQQTPGQGLQFLFEYFSETQRNKGNFPGRFSGRQFSNSRSEMNVSTLELGDSALYLCASSQRTGFDYGYTFGSGTRLTVV.